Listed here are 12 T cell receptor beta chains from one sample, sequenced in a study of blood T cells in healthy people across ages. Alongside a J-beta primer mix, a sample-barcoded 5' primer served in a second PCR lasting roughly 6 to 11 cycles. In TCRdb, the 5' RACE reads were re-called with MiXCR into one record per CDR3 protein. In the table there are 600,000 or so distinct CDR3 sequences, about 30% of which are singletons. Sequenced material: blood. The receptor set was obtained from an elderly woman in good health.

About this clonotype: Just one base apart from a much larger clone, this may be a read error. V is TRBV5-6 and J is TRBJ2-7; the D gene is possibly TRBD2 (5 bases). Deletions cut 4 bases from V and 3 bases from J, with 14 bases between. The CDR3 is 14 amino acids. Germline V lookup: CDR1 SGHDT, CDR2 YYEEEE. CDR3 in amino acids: CASSTTSGCYEQYF. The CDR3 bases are TGTGCCAGCAGCACAACTTCGGGGTGCTACGAGCAGTACTTC.

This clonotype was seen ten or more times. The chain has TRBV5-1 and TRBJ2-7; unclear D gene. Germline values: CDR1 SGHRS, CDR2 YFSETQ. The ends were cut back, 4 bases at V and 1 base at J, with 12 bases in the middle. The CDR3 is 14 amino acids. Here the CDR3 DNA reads TGCGCCAGCAGCCCAGGTTTGCAGTCCTACGAGCAGTACTTC. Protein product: CASSPGLQSYEQYF. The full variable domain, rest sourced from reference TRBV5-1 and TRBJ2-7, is KAGVTQTPRYLIKTRGQQVTLSCSPISGHRSVSWYQQTPGQGLQFLFEYFSETQRNKGNFPGRFSGRQFSNSRSEMNVSTLELGDSALYLCASSPGLQSYEQYFGPGTRLTVT.

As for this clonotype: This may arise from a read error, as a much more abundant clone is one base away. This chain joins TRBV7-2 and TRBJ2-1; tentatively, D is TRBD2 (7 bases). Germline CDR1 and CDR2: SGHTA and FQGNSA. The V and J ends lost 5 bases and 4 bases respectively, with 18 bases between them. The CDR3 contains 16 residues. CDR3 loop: CASSLGGGGRYNEQFF. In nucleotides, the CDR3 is TGTGCCAGCAGCCTCGGGGGAGGGGGAAGGTACAATGAGCAGTTCTTC.

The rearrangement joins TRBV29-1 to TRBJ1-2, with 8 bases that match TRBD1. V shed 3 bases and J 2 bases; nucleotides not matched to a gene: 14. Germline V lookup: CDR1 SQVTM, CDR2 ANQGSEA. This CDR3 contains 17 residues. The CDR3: CSVEEFRGRTRNYGYTF. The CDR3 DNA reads TGCAGCGTTGAGGAGTTCAGGGGGCGGACCAGAAACTATGGCTACACCTTC.

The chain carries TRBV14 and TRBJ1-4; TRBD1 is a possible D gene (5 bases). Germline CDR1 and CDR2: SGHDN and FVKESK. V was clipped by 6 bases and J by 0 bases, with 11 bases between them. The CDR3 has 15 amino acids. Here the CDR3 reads CASSRQLATNEKLFF. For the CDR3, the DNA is TGTGCCAGCAGTCGACAGCTTGCAACTAATGAAAAACTGTTTTTT.

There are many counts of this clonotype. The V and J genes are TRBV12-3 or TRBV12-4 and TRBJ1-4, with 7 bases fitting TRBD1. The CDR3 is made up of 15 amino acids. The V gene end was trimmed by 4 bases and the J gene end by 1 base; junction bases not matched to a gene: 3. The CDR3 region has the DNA TGTGCCAGCAGTTCACAGGGGAGAACTAATGAAAAACTGTTTTTT. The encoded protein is CASSSQGRTNEKLFF.

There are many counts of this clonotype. The CDR3, as DNA: TGCGCCAGCAGCCAAGAACTCGCAGGGGCGTCCCCCTACGAGCAGTACTTC. This sequence encodes CASSQELAGASPYEQYF. The chain combines TRBV4-1 with TRBJ2-7, with a tentative D call TRBD1 (6 bases). CDR3 size: 17 residues. The germline V and J ends were trimmed by 0 bases and 2 bases, with 17 bases remaining between them. CDR1 MGHRA and CDR2 YSYEKL come from the germline V gene.

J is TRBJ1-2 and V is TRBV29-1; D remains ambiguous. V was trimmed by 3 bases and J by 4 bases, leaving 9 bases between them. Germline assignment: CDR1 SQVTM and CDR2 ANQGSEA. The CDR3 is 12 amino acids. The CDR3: CSVESSLYGYTF. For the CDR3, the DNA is TGCAGCGTTGAGTCCTCTCTCTATGGCTACACCTTC.

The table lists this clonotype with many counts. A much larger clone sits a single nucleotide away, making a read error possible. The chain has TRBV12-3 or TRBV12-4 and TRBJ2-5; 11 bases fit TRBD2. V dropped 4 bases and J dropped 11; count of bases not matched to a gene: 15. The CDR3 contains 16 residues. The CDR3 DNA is TGTGCCAGCAGTTCCAAACTAGCGGGGGTTCGGGAGGAGCAGTACTTC. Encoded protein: CASSSKLAGVREEQYF.

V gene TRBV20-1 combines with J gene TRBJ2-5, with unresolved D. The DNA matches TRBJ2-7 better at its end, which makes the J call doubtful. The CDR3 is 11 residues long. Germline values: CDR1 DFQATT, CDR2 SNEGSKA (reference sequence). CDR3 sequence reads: CSVIRSYEQYF. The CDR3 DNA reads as TGCAGTGTTATCCGGAGTTACGAGCAGTACTTC.

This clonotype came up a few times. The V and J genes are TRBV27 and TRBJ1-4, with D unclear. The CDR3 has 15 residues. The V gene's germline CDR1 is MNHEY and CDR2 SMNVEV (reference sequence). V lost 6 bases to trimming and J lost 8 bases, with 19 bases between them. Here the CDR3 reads CASSLDAPSREKLFF. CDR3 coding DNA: TGTGCCAGCAGCCTGGACGCACCGTCGAGAGAAAAACTGTTTTTT.

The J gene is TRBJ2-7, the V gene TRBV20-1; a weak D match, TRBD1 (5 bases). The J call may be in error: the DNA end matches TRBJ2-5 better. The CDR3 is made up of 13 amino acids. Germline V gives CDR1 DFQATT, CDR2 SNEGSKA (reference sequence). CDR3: CSARGPGLETQYF. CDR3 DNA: TGCAGTGCTAGAGGCCCAGGGCTCGAGACCCAGTACTTC.